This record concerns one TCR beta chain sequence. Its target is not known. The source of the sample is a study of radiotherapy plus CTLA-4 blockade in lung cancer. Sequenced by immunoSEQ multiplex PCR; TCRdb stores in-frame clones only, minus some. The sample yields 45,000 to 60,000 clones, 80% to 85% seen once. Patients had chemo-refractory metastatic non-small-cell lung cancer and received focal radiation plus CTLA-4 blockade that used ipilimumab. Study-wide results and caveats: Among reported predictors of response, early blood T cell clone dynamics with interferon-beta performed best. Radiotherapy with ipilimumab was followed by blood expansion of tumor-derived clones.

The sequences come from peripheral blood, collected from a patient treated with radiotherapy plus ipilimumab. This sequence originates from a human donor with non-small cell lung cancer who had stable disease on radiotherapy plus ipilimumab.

The CDR3 sequence is CASSLAGPADTQYF. The CDR3 DNA reads TGTGCCAGCAGCCTTGCGGGCCCGGCGGATACGCAGTATTTT. The V gene is TRBV7-2, the J gene TRBJ2-3; tentatively, D is TRBD2 (5 bases). This CDR3 comprises 14 residues. The germline gives CDR1 SGHTA, CDR2 FQGNSA. With 5 bases removed from V and 6 bases from J, the gap between germline ends came to 15 bases.